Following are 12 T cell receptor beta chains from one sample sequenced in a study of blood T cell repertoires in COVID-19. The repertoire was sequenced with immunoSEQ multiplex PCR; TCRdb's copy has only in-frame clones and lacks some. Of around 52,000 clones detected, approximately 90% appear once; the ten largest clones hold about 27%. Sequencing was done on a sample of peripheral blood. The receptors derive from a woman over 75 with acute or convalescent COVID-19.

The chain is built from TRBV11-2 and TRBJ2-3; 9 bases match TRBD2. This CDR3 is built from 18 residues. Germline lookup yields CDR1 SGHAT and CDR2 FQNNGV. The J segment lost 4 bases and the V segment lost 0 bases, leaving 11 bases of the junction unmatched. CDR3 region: CASSLDRVAGASPDTQYF. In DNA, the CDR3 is TGTGCCAGCAGCTTAGATCGGGTAGCGGGGGCCTCCCCAGATACGCAGTATTTT.

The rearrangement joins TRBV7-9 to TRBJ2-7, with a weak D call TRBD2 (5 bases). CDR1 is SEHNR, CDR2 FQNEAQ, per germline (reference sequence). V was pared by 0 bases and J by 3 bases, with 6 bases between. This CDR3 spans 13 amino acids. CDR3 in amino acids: CASSLAGNYEQYV. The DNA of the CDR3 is TGTGCCAGCAGCTTAGCCGGGAACTACGAGCAGTACGTC.

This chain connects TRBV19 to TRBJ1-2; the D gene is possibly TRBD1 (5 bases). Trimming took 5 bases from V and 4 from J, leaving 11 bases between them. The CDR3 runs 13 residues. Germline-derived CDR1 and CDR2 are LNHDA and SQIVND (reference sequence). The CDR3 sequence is CASSATVAYGYTF. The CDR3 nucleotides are TGTGCCAGTAGTGCGACAGTAGCCTATGGCTACACCTTC.

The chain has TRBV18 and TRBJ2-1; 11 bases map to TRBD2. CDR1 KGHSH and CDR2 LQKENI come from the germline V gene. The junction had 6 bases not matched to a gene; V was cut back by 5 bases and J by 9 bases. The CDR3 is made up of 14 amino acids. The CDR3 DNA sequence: TGTGCCAGCTCAGCTAGCGGGGGGAGTGGTGAGCAGTTCTTC. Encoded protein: CASSASGGSGEQFF.

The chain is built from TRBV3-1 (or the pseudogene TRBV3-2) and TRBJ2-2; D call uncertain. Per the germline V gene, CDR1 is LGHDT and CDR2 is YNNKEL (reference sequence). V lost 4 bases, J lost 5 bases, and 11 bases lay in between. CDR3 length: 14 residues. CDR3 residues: CASSPESSTGELFF. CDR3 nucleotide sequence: TGTGCCAGCAGCCCCGAGTCTTCTACCGGGGAGCTGTTTTTT.

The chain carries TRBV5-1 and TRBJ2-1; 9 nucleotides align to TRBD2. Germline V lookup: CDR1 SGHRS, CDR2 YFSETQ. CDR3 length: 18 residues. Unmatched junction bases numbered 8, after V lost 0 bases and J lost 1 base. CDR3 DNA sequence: TGCGCCAGCAGCTTGGCCGGGACTAGCTCCCATTCCTACAATGAGCAGTTCTTC. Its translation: CASSLAGTSSHSYNEQFF. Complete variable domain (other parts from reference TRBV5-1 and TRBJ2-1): KAGVTQTPRYLIKTRGQQVTLSCSPISGHRSVSWYQQTPGQGLQFLFEYFSETQRNKGNFPGRFSGRQFSNSRSEMNVSTLELGDSALYLCASSLAGTSSHSYNEQFFGPGTRLTVL.

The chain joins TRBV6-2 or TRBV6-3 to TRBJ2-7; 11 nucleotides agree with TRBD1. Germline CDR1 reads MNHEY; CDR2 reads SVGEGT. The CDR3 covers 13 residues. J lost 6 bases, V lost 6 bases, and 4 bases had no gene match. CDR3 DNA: TGTGCCAGCAGCAGGGGACAGGGGGGCGAGCAGTACGTC. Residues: CASSRGQGGEQYV.

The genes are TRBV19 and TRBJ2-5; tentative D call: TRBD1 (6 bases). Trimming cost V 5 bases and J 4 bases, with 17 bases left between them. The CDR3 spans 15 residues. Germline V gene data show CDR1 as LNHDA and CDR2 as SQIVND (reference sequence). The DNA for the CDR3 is TGTGCCAGTAGTTCTCCCGGCAGGGGTGGAGAGACCCAGTACTTC. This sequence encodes CASSSPGRGGETQYF. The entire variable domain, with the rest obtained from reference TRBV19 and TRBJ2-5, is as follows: DGGITQSPKYLFRKEGQNVTLSCEQNLNHDAMYWYRQDPGQGLRLIYYSQIVNDFQKGDIAEGYSVSREKKESFPLTVTSAQKNPTAFYLCASSSPGRGGETQYFGPGTRLLVL.

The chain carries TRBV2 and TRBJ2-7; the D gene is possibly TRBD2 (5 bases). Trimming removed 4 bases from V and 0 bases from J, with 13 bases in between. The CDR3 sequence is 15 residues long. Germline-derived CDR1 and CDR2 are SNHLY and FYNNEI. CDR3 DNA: TGTGCCAGCAGTGCGCGGACTTTAAGCTCCTACGAGCAGTACGTC. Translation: CASSARTLSSYEQYV.

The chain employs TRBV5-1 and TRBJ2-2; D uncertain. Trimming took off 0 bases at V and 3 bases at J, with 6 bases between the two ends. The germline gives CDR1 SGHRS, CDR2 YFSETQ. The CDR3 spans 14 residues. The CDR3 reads CASSLAQDTGELFF. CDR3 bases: TGCGCCAGCAGCTTGGCTCAGGACACCGGGGAGCTGTTTTTT. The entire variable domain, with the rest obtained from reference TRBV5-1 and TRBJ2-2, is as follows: KAGVTQTPRYLIKTRGQQVTLSCSPISGHRSVSWYQQTPGQGLQFLFEYFSETQRNKGNFPGRFSGRQFSNSRSEMNVSTLELGDSALYLCASSLAQDTGELFFGEGSRLTVL.

The CDR3, as DNA: TGCGCCAGCAGCGGGCTCCCGGGGGAGACCCAGTACTTC. Encoded protein: CASSGLPGETQYF. The genes are TRBV10-2 and TRBJ2-5; perhaps TRBD2 as D (5 bases). Trimming took 6 bases from V and 5 from J, leaving 13 bases between them. This CDR3 spans 13 amino acids. In germline, CDR1 is WSHSY, CDR2 SAAADI.

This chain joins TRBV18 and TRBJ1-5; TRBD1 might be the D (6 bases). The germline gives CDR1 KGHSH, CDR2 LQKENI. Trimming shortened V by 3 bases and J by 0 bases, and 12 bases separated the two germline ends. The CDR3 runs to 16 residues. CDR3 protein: CASSPPGTNSNQPQHF. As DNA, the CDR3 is TGTGCCAGCTCACCGCCCGGGACAAATAGCAATCAGCCCCAGCATTTT.